Following are 20 T cell receptor beta chains from one sample sequenced in a study of blood T cells in healthy people across ages. Together with a sample-barcoded 5' primer, a J-beta primer mix was included in a second PCR lasting about 6 to 11 cycles. From the 5' RACE reads, TCRdb called clonotypes with MiXCR, one entry per CDR3 protein. The data show about 940,000 distinct CDR3 sequences, around 48% seen once. Input material: blood. These receptor sequences come from a man in his thirties or forties in good health.

The genes are TRBV6-1 and TRBJ2-7; D is perhaps TRBD1 or TRBD2 (5 bases each). The V end lost 1 base, the J end lost 3 bases, and 13 bases lay between the germline ends. Germline assignment: CDR1 MNHNS and CDR2 SASEGT. The CDR3 loop spans 15 amino acids. The CDR3 bases are TGTGCCAGCAGTGAAGATTGGGACCGTGACTACGAGCAGTACTTC. Amino acid sequence: CASSEDWDRDYEQYF.

A few counts support this clonotype. The CDR3 sequence is CSGAPSIQRTEAFF. The DNA for the CDR3 is TGCAGCGGGGCACCGTCAATTCAGCGGACTGAAGCTTTCTTT. The V call is TRBV29-1, the J call TRBJ1-1; D gene uncertain. Germline assignment: CDR1 SQVTM and CDR2 ANQGSEA. There are 14 residues in the CDR3. Trimming pared 7 bases from V and 5 bases from J, leaving 20 bases between.

The V call is TRBV5-1, the J call TRBJ2-1; TRBD2 matches 7 bases. Losses at the gene ends were 4 bases for V and 4 bases for J; bases not matched to a gene: 5. From germline, CDR1 is SGHRS and CDR2 YFSETQ. The CDR3 is made up of 14 amino acids. The CDR3 is CASSVSGAYNEQFF. CDR3 nucleotides: TGCGCCAGCAGCGTCAGCGGGGCTTACAATGAGCAGTTCTTC.

The chain has TRBV2 and TRBJ2-2, with D tentatively TRBD2 (6 bases). Germline loops: CDR1 SNHLY, CDR2 FYNNEI. The CDR3 runs to 16 residues. The ends were cut back, 4 bases at V and 5 bases at J, with 17 bases in the middle. DNA for the CDR3: TGTGCCAGCAGTGCTTCCGGGACCGGGAGAACCGGGGAGCTGTTTTTT. It encodes CASSASGTGRTGELFF.

V is TRBV7-9 and J is TRBJ2-1; TRBD2 matches 10 bases. This CDR3 contains 19 residues. Germline CDR1 reads SEHNR; CDR2 reads FQNEAQ (reference sequence). The junction had 14 bases not matched to a gene; V was cut back by 5 bases and J by 1 base. DNA of the CDR3: TGTGCCAGCAGCCCCCGGGTTAGCGGGGGGCCCCGTTCCTACAATGAGCAGTTCTTC. Its protein product is CASSPRVSGGPRSYNEQFF.

The rearrangement joins TRBV7-2 to TRBJ2-7, with TRBD1 as a possible D gene (5 bases). The CDR3 sequence is 15 residues long. The V end lost 7 bases, the J end lost 1 base, and 17 bases lay between the germline ends. CDR1 and CDR2 (germline): SGHTA, FQGNSA. The CDR3 reads CASTQETAGSYEQYF. CDR3 nucleotides: TGTGCCAGCACCCAAGAGACAGCAGGATCCTACGAGCAGTACTTC. Variable domain in full (rest from reference TRBV7-2 and TRBJ2-7): GAGVSQSPSNKVTEKGKDVELRCDPISGHTALYWYRQSLGQGLEFLIYFQGNSAPDKSGLPSDRFSAERTGGSVSTLTIQRTQQEDSAVYLCASTQETAGSYEQYFGPGTRLTVT.

This clonotype was found a few times. The rearrangement joins TRBV11-2 to TRBJ2-3, with a tentative D call TRBD1 (5 bases). This CDR3 has 16 amino acids. The V end lost 5 bases, the J end lost 1 base, and 16 bases lay between the germline ends. Germline CDR1 and CDR2: SGHAT and FQNNGV. The chain's CDR3 is CASSHHLGAGTDTQYF. CDR3 nucleotide sequence: TGTGCCAGCAGCCATCACTTAGGGGCTGGCACAGATACGCAGTATTTT.

This clonotype has more than one count but fewer than ten. This chain connects TRBV11-2 to TRBJ2-5; 7 bases map to TRBD1. After removal of 4 bases from V and 7 bases from J, the junction contained 15 bases not matched to a gene. CDR3 length: 16 amino acids. Germline-derived CDR1 and CDR2 are SGHAT and FQNNGV. CDR3 loop: CASSSMTGTAWGTQYF. CDR3 DNA sequence: TGTGCCAGCAGCTCAATGACCGGGACAGCCTGGGGGACCCAGTACTTC.

This clonotype was observed a few times. This sequence may be a read error, since a much larger clone differs from it by one base. V usage is TRBV6-6 and J usage is TRBJ2-5, with D unresolved. Per the germline V gene, CDR1 is MNHNY and CDR2 is SVGAGI (reference sequence). The CDR3 is made up of 12 amino acids. The ends were cut back, 8 bases at V and 0 bases at J, with 7 bases in the middle. CDR3 DNA sequence: TGTGCCAGCTGCCCGTACCAAGAGACCCAGTACTTC. Translation gives CASCPYQETQYF.

This clonotype turned up a few times. The CDR3 sequence is CASSFPGESPLHF. CDR3 nucleotides: TGTGCCAGCAGCTTCCCGGGGGAGTCACCCCTCCACTTT. The chain combines TRBV11-2 with TRBJ1-6, with D possibly being TRBD1 (5 bases). Trimming left V 3 bases short and J 10 bases short, with 10 bases between. CDR1 is SGHAT, CDR2 FQNNGV, per germline. This CDR3 is built from 13 residues.

The chain employs TRBV20-1 and TRBJ2-7, with TRBD2 matching 8 bases. The CDR3 consists of 13 residues. The junction had 5 bases not matched to a gene; V was cut back by 6 bases and J by 1 base. CDR1 and CDR2 (germline): DFQATT, SNEGSKA (reference sequence). In DNA form, the CDR3 reads TGCAGTGCCGCTAGCGGGCGATCCTACGAGCAGTACTTC. Its protein product is CSAASGRSYEQYF.

The sample holds a few counts of this clonotype. The rearrangement uses TRBV7-9 and TRBJ1-4, with D possibly TRBD1 on 5 matching bases. The V and J ends lost 5 bases and 2 bases respectively, with 15 bases between them. CDR3 size: 16 residues. Germline V lookup: CDR1 SEHNR, CDR2 FQNEAQ (reference sequence). CDR3 nucleotides: TGTGCCAGCAGCGCCCAACTCCGGGGGACTAATGAAAAACTGTTTTTT. Residues: CASSAQLRGTNEKLFF.

The chain is built from TRBV25-1 and TRBJ2-5; 9 nucleotides align to TRBD2. Per the germline V gene, CDR1 is MGHDK and CDR2 is SYGVNS. The ends lost 2 bases at V and 4 bases at J; junction bases unmatched: 8. The CDR3 runs 16 residues. The CDR3 loop is CASSEPRGGVGETQYF. The CDR3 nucleotides read TGTGCCAGCAGTGAACCGCGGGGGGGCGTCGGAGAGACCCAGTACTTC.

V gene TRBV6-5 combines with J gene TRBJ1-6; no reliable D call. The CDR3 has 13 residues. Germline CDR1 reads MNHEY; CDR2 reads SVGAGI. V dropped 2 bases and J dropped 13 bases, with 12 bases sitting between them. The CDR3 DNA follows: TGTGCCAGCAGTTACACTGGCCGGTTTCCCCTCCACTTT. This translates into CASSYTGRFPLHF.

This chain joins TRBV18 and TRBJ2-1; D may be TRBD1 (5 bases). The germline V gene encodes CDR1 KGHSH and CDR2 LQKENI. V lost 4 bases and J lost 3, with 10 bases in between. The CDR3 is 14 amino acids. The CDR3 DNA sequence: TGTGCCAGCTCACGGCTTCAGGGCTACAATGAGCAGTTCTTC. Its protein product is CASSRLQGYNEQFF.

This clonotype has more than one count but fewer than ten. The genes are TRBV12-3 or TRBV12-4 and TRBJ1-5; 8 nucleotides match TRBD1. The CDR3 extends over 14 amino acids. The V segment lost 7 bases and the J segment 2 bases; nucleotides outside the gene matches: 4. Written as DNA, the CDR3 is TGTGCCAGCACCCTGGGACAGGGCAATCAGCCCCAGCATTTT. The encoded protein is CASTLGQGNQPQHF.

The chain employs TRBV12-3 or TRBV12-4 and TRBJ2-7; tentatively, D is TRBD2 (6 bases). V lost 6 bases to trimming and J lost 7 bases, with 16 bases between them. The CDR3 is 13 amino acids. The CDR3 loop reads CASSTGEVPEQYF. The DNA for the CDR3 is TGTGCCAGCAGCACGGGAGAGGTCCCTGAGCAGTACTTC.

This clonotype was counted only a few times. This chain connects TRBV30 to TRBJ1-4; possible D gene TRBD1, 6 bases. V lost 2 bases, J lost 5 bases, and 12 bases lay in between. The CDR3 is 14 amino acids. The germline gives CDR1 GTSNPN, CDR2 SVGIG (reference sequence). DNA of the CDR3: TGTGCCTGGAGTCCAGGACAGACGAATGAAAAACTGTTTTTT. This gives the protein CAWSPGQTNEKLFF.

About this clonotype itself: At one end, the junction sequence differs from germline, possibly due to a read error. DNA for the CDR3: TGCGGTGCTAGACACGGGGGGGCCGATACGCAGTATTTT. Residues: CGARHGGADTQYF. The chain couples TRBV20-1 to TRBJ2-3; 8 bases agree with TRBD2. CDR1 and CDR2 (germline): DFQATT, SNEGSKA (reference sequence). The CDR3 covers 13 residues.

The CDR3 nucleotides read TGTGCCAGCAGCTTGGTTGTAGGGGCCGAAAATTACGAGCAGTACTTC. Its protein product is CASSLVVGAENYEQYF. The chain carries TRBV5-6 and TRBJ2-7, with D possibly matching TRBD1 (5 bases). V was trimmed by 0 bases and J by 4 bases, leaving 17 bases between them. CDR1 and CDR2 (germline): SGHDT, YYEEEE. The CDR3 is 16 residues long. Combining the CDR3 with reference TRBV5-6 and TRBJ2-7 gives the whole variable domain DAGVTQSPTHLIKTRGQQVTLRCSPKSGHDTVSWYQQALGQGPQFIFQYYEEEERQRGNFPDRFSGHQFPNYSSELNVNALLLGDSALYLCASSLVVGAENYEQYFGPGTRLTVT.